This is a list of T cell receptor beta chains from one sample in a study of T-cell reconstitution after alpha-beta-depleted transplantation in children. TCRdb processed the PCR reads anew with MiXCR; each CDR3 protein has one entry. The repertoire holds some 550,000 distinct CDR3 sequences, with approximately 20% as singletons. The material was PBMCs from the stem cell graft donor, obtained from the stem cell graft. All receptors come from a human donor who donated a stem cell graft to a child with acute lymphoblastic leukemia. Each CDR3 is given without its conserved first and last residue. Each record gives: J gene, V gene, clone size, CDR3 protein. Clone size, where shown, is once, few, many, or a class for clones that have expanded.

TRBJ2-2	TRBV12-3/TRBV12-4	few	ASSSLAVGELF
TRBJ2-7	TRBV7-9	many	ASSLAGRVYEQY
TRBJ2-1	TRBV3-1	-	ASSQPGLAGEGPYNEQF
TRBJ2-3	TRBV27	few	ASSFLGLREGRADTQY
TRBJ1-5	TRBV20-1	-	SASRQGYSNQPQH
TRBJ1-2	TRBV5-1	many	ASSLDPNYGYT
TRBJ2-1	TRBV20-1	few	SARGGSSPYNEQF
TRBJ1-2	TRBV9	-	ASSVGGANYGYT
TRBJ2-3	TRBV3-1	-	ASSQAPTDTQY
TRBJ2-2	TRBV10-3	few	AISASGVRTGELF
TRBJ1-1	TRBV5-6	-	ASSFRQTDPEAF
TRBJ2-1	TRBV5-1	-	ASSSILAPGGNEQF
TRBJ2-7	TRBV21-1	-	ASSKGRTSFYEQY
TRBJ1-1	TRBV27	few	ASGRGAEAF
TRBJ2-1	TRBV20-1	few	SARESLSYNEQF
TRBJ1-1	TRBV20-1	few	SAPGQGSFNTEAF
TRBJ2-1	TRBV29-1	-	SVDAGEQF
TRBJ2-7	TRBV10-3	few	ASGFAGGYEQY
TRBJ2-1	TRBV7-2	few	ASSFRAQGHNEQF
TRBJ2-7	TRBV5-1	many	ASSRDGPYEQY
TRBJ1-1	TRBV6-2/TRBV6-3	few	ASSFHHRDLRRAF
TRBJ2-1	TRBV11-2	-	ASSHADPTKDNEQF
TRBJ1-2	TRBV5-1	-	ASSLYSNYGHT
TRBJ2-7	TRBV7-6	-	ASSPDIGTNEQY
TRBJ2-2	TRBV30	few	AWSAVGGELF
TRBJ2-7	TRBV20-1	few	SAPRLAEISYEQY
TRBJ1-5	TRBV12-3/TRBV12-4	many	ASSLTGDQPQH
TRBJ2-1	TRBV11-1	-	ASSSTLETSGKYNEQF
TRBJ1-1	TRBV6-1	-	ASSEILVNTEAF
TRBJ2-5	TRBV15	-	ATSRGTSQETQY
TRBJ2-7	TRBV6-5	-	ASSYGGTGATYEQY
TRBJ2-1	TRBV11-1	few	ASSFPGGPVSSYNEQF
TRBJ2-2	TRBV5-1	many	ASSWGGPNTGELF
TRBJ1-5	TRBV4-1	-	ASSQPLRGSNQPQH
TRBJ2-1	TRBV11-3	few	ASSSRQGWENEQF
TRBJ2-7	TRBV5-1	few	ASSLAATETYEQY
TRBJ2-1	TRBV12-3/TRBV12-4	-	ASSLARVTSGRANNEQF
TRBJ2-1	TRBV12-3/TRBV12-4	-	ASSSYLTGVYNEQF
TRBJ2-1	TRBV20-1	few	SASRGETSGRVWNEQF
TRBJ2-3	TRBV18	-	ASSLSSHTDTQY
TRBJ2-2	TRBV4-1	-	ASSQGRGVTGELF
TRBJ2-7	TRBV29-1	-	SVEAGGSYEQY
TRBJ2-1	TRBV29-1	few	SVVRAEGGYNEQF
TRBJ2-3	TRBV20-1	-	SALFPGSYSRTDTQY
TRBJ2-3	TRBV7-6	-	ASRGTVDTQY
TRBJ2-1	TRBV9	-	ASSSDGNSYNEQF
TRBJ1-1	TRBV20-1	-	SARQPGRKNTEAF
TRBJ2-7	TRBV20-1	-	SAKALYEQY